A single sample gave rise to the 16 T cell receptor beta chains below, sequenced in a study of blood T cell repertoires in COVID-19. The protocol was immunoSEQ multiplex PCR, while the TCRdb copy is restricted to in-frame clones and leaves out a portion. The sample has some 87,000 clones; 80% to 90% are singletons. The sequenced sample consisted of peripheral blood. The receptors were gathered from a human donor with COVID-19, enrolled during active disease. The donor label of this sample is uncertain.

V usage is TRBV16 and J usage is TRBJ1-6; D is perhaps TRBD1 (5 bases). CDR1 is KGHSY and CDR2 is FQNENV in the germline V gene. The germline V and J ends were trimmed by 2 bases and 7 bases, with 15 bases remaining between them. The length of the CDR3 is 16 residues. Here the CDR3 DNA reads TGTGCCAGCAGCCAACCGACAGTAAACCCAAATTCACCCCTCCACTTT. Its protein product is CASSQPTVNPNSPLHF.

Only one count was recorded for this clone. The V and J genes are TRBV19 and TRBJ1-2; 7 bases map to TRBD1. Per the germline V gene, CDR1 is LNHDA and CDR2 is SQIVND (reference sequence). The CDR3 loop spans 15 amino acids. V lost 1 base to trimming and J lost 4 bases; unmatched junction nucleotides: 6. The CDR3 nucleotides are TGTGCCAGTAGTATAGCCACAGGGGAACTCTATGGCTACACCTTC. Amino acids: CASSIATGELYGYTF.

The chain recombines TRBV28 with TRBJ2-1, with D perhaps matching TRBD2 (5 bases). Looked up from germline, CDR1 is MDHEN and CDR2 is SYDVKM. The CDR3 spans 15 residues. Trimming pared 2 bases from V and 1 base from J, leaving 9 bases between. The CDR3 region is CASSLLAGSYNEQFF. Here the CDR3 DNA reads TGTGCCAGCAGTTTACTAGCTGGTTCCTACAATGAGCAGTTCTTC.

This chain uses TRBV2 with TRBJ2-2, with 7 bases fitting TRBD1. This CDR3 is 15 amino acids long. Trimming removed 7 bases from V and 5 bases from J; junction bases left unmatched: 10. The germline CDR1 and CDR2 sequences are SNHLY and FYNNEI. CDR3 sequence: CASNKDRVETGELFF. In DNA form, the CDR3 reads TGTGCCAGCAACAAAGACAGGGTCGAAACCGGGGAGCTGTTTTTT. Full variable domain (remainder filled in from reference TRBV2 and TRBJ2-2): EPEVTQTPSHQVTQMGQEVILRCVPISNHLYFYWYRQILGQKVEFLVSFYNNEISEKSEIFDDQFSVERPDGSNFTLKIRSTKLEDSAMYFCASNKDRVETGELFFGEGSRLTVL.

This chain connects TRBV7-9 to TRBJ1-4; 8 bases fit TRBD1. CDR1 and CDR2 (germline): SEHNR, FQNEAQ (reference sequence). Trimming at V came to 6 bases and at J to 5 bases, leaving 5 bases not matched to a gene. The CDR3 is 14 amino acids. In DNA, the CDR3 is TGTGCCAGCAGTCGGACAGGGACAAATGAAAAACTGTTTTTT. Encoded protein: CASSRTGTNEKLFF.

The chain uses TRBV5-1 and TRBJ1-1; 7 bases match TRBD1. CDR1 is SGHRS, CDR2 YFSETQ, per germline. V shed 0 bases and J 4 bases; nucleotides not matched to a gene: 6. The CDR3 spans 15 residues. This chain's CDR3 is CASSLDGQGVTEAFF. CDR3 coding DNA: TGCGCCAGCAGCTTGGACGGGCAGGGGGTCACTGAAGCTTTCTTT.

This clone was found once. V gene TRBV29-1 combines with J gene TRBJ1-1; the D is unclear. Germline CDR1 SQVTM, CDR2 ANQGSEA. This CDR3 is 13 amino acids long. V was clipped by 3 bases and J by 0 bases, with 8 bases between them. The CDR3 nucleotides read TGCAGCGTTGATGAGGGCGTGAACACTGAAGCTTTCTTT. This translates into CSVDEGVNTEAFF.

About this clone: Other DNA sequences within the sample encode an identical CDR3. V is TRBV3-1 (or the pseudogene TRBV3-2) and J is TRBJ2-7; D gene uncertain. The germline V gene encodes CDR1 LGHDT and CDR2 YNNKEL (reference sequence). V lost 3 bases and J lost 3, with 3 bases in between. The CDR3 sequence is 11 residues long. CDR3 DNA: TGTGCCAGCAGCCAGTACTACGAGCAGTACTTC. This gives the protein CASSQYYEQYF.

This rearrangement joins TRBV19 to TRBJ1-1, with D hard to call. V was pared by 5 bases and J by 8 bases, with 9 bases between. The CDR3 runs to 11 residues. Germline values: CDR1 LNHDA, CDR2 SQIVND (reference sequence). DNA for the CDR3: TGTGCCAGTAGTTCCCCCGGGGAAGCTTTCTTT. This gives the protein CASSSPGEAFF.

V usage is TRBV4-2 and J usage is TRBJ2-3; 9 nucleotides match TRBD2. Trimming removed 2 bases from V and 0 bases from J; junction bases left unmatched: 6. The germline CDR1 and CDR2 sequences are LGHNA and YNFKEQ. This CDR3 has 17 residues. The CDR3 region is CASSQLAGYSSTDTQYF. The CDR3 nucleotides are TGTGCCAGCAGCCAACTAGCGGGATACTCTAGCACAGATACGCAGTATTTT.

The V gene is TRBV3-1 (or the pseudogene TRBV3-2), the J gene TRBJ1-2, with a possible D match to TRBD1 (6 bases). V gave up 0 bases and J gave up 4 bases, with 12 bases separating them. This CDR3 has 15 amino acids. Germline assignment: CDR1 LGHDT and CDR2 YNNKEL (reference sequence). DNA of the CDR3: TGTGCCAGCAGCCAAGATCGGACAGTCCTCTATGGCTACACCTTC. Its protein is CASSQDRTVLYGYTF.

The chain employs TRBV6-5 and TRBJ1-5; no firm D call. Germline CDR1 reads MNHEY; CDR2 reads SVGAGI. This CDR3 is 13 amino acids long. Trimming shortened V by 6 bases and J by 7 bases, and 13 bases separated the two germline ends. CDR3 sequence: CASSPTGEQPQHF. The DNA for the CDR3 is TGTGCCAGCAGCCCAACTGGTGAGCAGCCCCAGCATTTT.

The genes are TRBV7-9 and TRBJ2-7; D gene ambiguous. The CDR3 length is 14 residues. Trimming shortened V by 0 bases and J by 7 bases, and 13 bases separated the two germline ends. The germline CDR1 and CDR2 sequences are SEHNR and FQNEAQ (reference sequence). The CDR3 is CASSLAETLVEQYF. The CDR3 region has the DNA TGTGCCAGCAGCTTAGCGGAGACTCTGGTGGAGCAGTACTTC.

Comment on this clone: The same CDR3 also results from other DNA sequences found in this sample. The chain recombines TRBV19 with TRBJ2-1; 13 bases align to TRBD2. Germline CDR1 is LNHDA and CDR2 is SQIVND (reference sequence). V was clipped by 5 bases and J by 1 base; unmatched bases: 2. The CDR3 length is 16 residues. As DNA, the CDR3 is TGTGCCAGTAGTCCGACTAGCGGGGGGTCCTACAATGAGCAGTTCTTC. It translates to CASSPTSGGSYNEQFF.

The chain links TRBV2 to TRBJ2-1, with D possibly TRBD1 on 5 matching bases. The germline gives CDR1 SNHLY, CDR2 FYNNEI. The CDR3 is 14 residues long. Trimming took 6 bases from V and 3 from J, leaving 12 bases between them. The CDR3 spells CASRPDSYYNEQFF. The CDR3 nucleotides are TGTGCCAGCAGGCCCGACAGTTACTACAATGAGCAGTTCTTC.

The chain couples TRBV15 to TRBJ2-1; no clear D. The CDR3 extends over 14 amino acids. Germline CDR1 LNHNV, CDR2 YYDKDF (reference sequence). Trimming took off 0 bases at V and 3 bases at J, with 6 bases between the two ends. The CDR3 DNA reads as TGTGCCACCAGCAGAGAGTATAGCTACAATGAGCAGTTCTTC. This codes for CATSREYSYNEQFF.